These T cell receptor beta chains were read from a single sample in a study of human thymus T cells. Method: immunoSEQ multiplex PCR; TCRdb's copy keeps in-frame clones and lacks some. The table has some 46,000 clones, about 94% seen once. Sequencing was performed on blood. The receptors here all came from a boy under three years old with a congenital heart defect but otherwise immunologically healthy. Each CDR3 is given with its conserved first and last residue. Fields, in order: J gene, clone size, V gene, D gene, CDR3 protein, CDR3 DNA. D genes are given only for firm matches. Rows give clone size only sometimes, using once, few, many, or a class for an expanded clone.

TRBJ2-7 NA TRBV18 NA CASSPADGLNYEQYF TGTGCCAGCTCACCGGCGGACGGTTTAAACTACGAGCAGTACTTC
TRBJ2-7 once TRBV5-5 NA CASSSLSLSYEQYF TGTGCCAGCAGCTCCCTTTCACTCTCCTACGAGCAGTACTTC
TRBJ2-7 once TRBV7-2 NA CASRGTLPYEQYF TGTGCCAGCCGGGGGACACTTCCCTACGAGCAGTACTTC
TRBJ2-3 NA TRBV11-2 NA CASTLIGGASDTQYF TGTGCCAGCACCCTCATTGGAGGGGCATCAGATACGCAGTATTTT
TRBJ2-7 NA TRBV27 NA CASSLSARSYEQYF TGTGCCAGCAGTTTATCGGCCAGGTCCTACGAGCAGTACTTC
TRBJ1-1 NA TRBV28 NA CASSSLGGAVDTEAFF TGTGCCAGCAGTTCCTTGGGGGGGGCGGTGGACACTGAAGCTTTCTTT
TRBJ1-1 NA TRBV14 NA CASSYGWGTEAFF TGTGCCAGCAGCTACGGGTGGGGCACTGAAGCTTTCTTT
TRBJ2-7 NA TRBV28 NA CASSLTGYEQYF TGTGCCAGCAGTTTGACAGGCTACGAGCAGTACTTC
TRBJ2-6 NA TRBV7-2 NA CASSLSSVSVLTF TGTGCCAGCAGCTTAAGTTCCGTTTCCGTCCTGACTTTC
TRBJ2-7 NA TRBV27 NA CASSLFAPGRQSSYEQYF TGTGCCAGCAGTTTATTTGCTCCGGGACGTCAGAGCTCCTACGAGCAGTACTTC